This T cell receptor (beta chain) is drawn from a study of naive and memory T cell subsets. Study results and limitations: From naive to CM, EM and EMRA, diversity decreased and Gini increased.

CDR3 length: 16 residues. V was clipped by 2 bases and J by 7 bases; unmatched bases: 13. Looked up from germline, CDR1 is DFQATT and CDR2 is SNEGSKA (reference sequence). Both TRBC1 and TRBC2 were covered by a beta constant-region primer of two equimolar oligonucleotides. The ligated cDNA underwent four PCR rounds using SP2 and nested alpha and beta constant-region primers. Ligation attached a single-stranded oligonucleotide with a 12-nucleotide UMI and the SP2 primer to the cDNA 3' end. TCRdb re-called the UMI-ligation and nested PCR reads through MiXCR, storing one row per CDR3 protein. The data show over 65,000 distinct CDR3 sequences, about 8.2% seen once. Overnight CMV lysate stimulation of fresh PBMCs defined donor CMV status by CD4+ IFNgamma. Cells stained for CD3, CD4, CD8, CD45RA, CD27 and viability were sorted into four CD45RA/CD27 subsets. This clonotype was detected ten times or more. Its cognate antigen is unknown.

The clonotype comes from a human donor in good health. The V and J genes are TRBV20-1 and TRBJ2-1, with 8 bases aligning to TRBD1. Sequences were obtained from naive CD8+ T cells from blood. CDR3 DNA sequence: TGCAGTGCTAGACCAACCAGGGGGCTGGCGTTTAATGAGCAGTTCTTC. This translates into CSARPTRGLAFNEQFF.